Listed here are 7 T cell receptor beta chains from one sample, sequenced in a study of blood T cells in healthy people across ages. A second roughly 6 to 12 cycle PCR used barcoded and J-beta primers. TCRdb itself ran the 5' RACE reads through MiXCR, one entry per CDR3 protein. The table records about 930,000 distinct CDR3 sequences, 25% to 35% of them present only once. The sample was also reused in another study, on T cells of mothers and their children.

Sequenced material: blood. All receptors come from a woman between 40 and 55 years old in good health.

This clonotype has only one observation. This clone may be a read error of a much larger clone one base away. This chain connects TRBV29-1 to TRBJ1-1; 8 bases map to TRBD1. V shed 6 bases and J 1 base; nucleotides not matched to a gene: 7. The germline V gene has CDR1 SQVTM and CDR2 ANQGSEA. The CDR3 covers 14 residues. CDR3 nucleotide sequence: TGCAGCGTAACACAGGGGGAAAAGAACACTGAAGCTTTCTTT. It codes for CSVTQGEKNTEAFF.

This chain joins TRBV2 and TRBJ2-7, with no clear D. With 3 bases removed from V and 2 bases from J, the gap between germline ends came to 14 bases. The CDR3 spans 15 residues. CDR1 and CDR2 (germline): SNHLY, FYNNEI. CDR3 in amino acids: CASSESQSLPYEQYF. CDR3 sequence (DNA): TGTGCCAGCAGTGAGTCACAGTCTTTACCCTACGAGCAGTACTTC.

This chain joins TRBV11-2 and TRBJ2-3; weak D call: TRBD2 (5 bases). Germline V gives CDR1 SGHAT, CDR2 FQNNGV. V lost 4 bases and J lost 3, with 8 bases in between. The CDR3 length is 13 residues. The CDR3 sequence is CASSWRATDTQYF. The CDR3 DNA sequence: TGTGCCAGCAGCTGGCGGGCAACAGATACGCAGTATTTT.

The chain recombines TRBV3-1 with TRBJ2-1; D is undetermined. CDR1 LGHDT and CDR2 YNNKEL come from the germline V gene (reference sequence). This CDR3 spans 12 amino acids. V lost 2 bases and J 5 bases, leaving 4 bases between the germline ends. CDR3 region: CASSQINNEQFF. CDR3 DNA: TGTGCCAGCAGCCAAATAAACAATGAGCAGTTCTTC.

A note on this clonotype: The junction departs from germline at one end; a sequencing error may be responsible. The chain carries TRBV2 and TRBJ2-7, with D hard to call. CDR1 SNHLY and CDR2 FYNNEI come from the germline V gene. This CDR3 spans 15 amino acids. The DNA of the CDR3 is TGTGCCAGCAGTGAAGGCTTCCAACCGTCCTACAAGCAGTACTTC. Amino acids: CASSEGFQPSYKQYF.

Turning to this clonotype: Its ends do not fully match the called genes, so a read error is possible. The chain combines TRBV7-9 with TRBJ1-3, with D unresolved. The CDR3 consists of 16 residues. Germline V gene data show CDR1 as SEHNR and CDR2 as FQNEAQ (reference sequence). CDR3 protein: CASSLEYGVSGTTIYF. As DNA, the CDR3 is TGTGCCAGCAGCTTAGAGTATGGGGTCTCTGGAACCACCATATATTTT.

For this clonotype: A read error is possible here, since a much larger clone lies one base away. J is TRBJ2-3 and V is TRBV6-2 or TRBV6-3; the D is unclear. There are 14 residues in the CDR3. Trimming stripped 7 bases from V and 1 base from J, with 12 bases between. Germline V gene data show CDR1 as MNHEY and CDR2 as SVGEGT. The CDR3 DNA reads TGTGCCAGCACCTCCTTGATAGGCACAGATACGCAGTATTTT. Translated, it gives CASTSLIGTDTQYF.